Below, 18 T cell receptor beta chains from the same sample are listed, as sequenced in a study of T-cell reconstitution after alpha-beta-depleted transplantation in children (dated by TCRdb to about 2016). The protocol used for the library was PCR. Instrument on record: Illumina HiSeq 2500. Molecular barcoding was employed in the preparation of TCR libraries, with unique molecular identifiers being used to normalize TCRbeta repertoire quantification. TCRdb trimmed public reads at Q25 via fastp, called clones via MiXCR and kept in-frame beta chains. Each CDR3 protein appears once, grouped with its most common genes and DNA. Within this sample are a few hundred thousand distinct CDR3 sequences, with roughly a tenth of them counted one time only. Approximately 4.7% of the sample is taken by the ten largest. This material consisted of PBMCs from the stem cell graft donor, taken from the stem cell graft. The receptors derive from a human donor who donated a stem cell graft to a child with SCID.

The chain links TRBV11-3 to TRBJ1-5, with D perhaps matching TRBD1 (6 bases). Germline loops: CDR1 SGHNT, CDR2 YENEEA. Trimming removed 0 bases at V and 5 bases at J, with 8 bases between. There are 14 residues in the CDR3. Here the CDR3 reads CASSLEGGHQPQHF. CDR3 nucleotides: TGTGCCAGCAGCTTAGAGGGGGGCCATCAGCCCCAGCATTTT. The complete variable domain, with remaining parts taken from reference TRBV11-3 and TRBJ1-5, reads EAGVVQSPRYKIIEKKQPVAFWCNPISGHNTLYWYLQNLGQGPELLIRYENEEAVDDSQLPKDRFSAERLKGVDSTLKIQPAELGDSAVYLCASSLEGGHQPQHFGDGTRLSIL.

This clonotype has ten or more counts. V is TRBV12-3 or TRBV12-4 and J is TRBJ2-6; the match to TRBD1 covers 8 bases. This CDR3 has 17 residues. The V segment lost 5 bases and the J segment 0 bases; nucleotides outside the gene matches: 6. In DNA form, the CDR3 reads TGTGCCAGCAGTCCCGGGACAGGAGTCTCTGGGGCCAACGTCCTGACTTTC. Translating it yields CASSPGTGVSGANVLTF.

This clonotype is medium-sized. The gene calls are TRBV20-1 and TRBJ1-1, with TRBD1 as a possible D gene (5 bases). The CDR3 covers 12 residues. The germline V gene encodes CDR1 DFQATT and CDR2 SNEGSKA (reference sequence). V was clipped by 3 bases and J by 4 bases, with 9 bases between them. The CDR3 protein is CSASRGTTEAFF. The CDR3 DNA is TGCAGTGCTAGCCGAGGGACCACTGAAGCTTTCTTT.

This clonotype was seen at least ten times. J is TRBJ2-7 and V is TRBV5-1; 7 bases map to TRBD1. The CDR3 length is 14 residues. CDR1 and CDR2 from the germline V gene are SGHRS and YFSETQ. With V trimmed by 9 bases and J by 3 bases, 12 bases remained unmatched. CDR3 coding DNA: TGCGCCACCTCTAGGACAGGCGATGTCTACGAGCAGTACTTC. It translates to CATSRTGDVYEQYF.

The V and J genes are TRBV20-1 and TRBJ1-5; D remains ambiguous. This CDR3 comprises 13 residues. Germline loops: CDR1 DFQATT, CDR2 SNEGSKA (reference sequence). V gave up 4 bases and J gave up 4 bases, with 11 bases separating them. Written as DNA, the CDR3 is TGCAGTGCTAAAGGGATCCCTAATCAGCCCCAGCATTTT. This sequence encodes CSAKGIPNQPQHF.

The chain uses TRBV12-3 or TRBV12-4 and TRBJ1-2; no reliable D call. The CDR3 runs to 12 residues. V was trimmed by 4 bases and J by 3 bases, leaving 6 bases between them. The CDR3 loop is CASSSTYYGYTF. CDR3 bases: TGTGCCAGCAGTTCGACCTACTATGGCTACACCTTC.

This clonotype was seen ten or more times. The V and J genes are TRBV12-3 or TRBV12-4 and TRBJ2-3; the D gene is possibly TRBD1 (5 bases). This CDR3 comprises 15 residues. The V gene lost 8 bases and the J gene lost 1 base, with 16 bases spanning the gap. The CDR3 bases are TGTGCCAGCCTGGAAGGCCTGGGGCGCACAGATACGCAGTATTTT. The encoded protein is CASLEGLGRTDTQYF.

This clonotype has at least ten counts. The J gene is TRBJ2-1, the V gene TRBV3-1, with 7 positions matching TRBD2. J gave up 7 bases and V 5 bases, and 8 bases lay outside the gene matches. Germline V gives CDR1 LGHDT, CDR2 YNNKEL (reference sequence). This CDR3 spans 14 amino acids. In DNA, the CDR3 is TGTGCCAGCAGCAAGGTATCAGCGGGGAATGAGCAGTTCTTC. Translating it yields CASSKVSAGNEQFF.

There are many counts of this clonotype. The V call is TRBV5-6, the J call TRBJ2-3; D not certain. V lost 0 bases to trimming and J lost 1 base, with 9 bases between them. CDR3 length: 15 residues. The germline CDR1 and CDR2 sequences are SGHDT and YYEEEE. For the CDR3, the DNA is TGTGCCAGCAGCTTGGGAGTCCCACGCACAGATACGCAGTATTTT. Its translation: CASSLGVPRTDTQYF.

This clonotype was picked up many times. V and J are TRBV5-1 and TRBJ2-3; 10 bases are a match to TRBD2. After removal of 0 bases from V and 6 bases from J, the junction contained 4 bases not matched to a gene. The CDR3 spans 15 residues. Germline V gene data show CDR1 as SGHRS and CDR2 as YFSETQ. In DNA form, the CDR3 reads TGCGCCAGCAGCTTGGTTTTAGCGGGGGGTGATACGCAGTATTTT. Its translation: CASSLVLAGGDTQYF.

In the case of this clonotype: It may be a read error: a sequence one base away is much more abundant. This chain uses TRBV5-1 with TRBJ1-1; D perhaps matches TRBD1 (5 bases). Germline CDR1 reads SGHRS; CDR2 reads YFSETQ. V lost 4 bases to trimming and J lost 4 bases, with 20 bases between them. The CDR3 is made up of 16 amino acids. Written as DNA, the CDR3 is TGCGCCAGCAGCCGGGACGGGGGTGTTCTGGGCACTGAAGCTTTCTTT. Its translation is CASSRDGGVLGTEAFF.

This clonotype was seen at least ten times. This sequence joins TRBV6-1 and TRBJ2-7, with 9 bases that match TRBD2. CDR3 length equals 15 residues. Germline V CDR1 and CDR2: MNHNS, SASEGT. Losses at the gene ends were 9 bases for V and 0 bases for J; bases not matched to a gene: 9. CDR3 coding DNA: TGTGCCAGTCGTCTCTTAGCGGGGGACTCCTACGAGCAGTACTTC. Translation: CASRLLAGDSYEQYF.

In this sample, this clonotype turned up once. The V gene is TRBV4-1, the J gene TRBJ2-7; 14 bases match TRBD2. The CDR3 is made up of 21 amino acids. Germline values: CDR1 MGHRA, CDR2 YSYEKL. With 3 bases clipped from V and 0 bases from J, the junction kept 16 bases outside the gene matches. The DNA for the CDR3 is TGCGCCAGCAGCCAGGCCCCGGGACTAGCGGGGGCCACCTTCCCCTCCTACGAGCAGTACTTC. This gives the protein CASSQAPGLAGATFPSYEQYF.

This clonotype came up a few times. DNA of the CDR3: TGCGCCAGCAGCCAAAACTCCAGACTAGCTGTCACCGGGGAGCTGTTTTTT. Protein sequence: CASSQNSRLAVTGELFF. This sequence joins TRBV4-3 and TRBJ2-2; 7 nucleotides align to TRBD2. Germline V gene data show CDR1 as LGHNA and CDR2 as YSLEER. CDR3 length: 17 amino acids. V shed 2 bases, J shed 4 bases, and the junction held 10 bases outside the gene matches.

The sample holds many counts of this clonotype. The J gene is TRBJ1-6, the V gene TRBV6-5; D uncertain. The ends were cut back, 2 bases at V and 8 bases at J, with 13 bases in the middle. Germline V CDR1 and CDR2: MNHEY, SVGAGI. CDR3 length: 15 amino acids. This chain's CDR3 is CASSYLDVGHSPLHF. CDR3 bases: TGTGCCAGCAGTTACCTGGACGTCGGGCATTCACCCCTCCACTTT.

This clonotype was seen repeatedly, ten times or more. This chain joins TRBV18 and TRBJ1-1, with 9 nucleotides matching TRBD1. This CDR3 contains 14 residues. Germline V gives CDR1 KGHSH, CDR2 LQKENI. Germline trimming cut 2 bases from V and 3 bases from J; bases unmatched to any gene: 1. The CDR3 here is CASSPRQGDTEAFF. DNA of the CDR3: TGTGCCAGCTCACCAAGACAGGGGGACACTGAAGCTTTCTTT.

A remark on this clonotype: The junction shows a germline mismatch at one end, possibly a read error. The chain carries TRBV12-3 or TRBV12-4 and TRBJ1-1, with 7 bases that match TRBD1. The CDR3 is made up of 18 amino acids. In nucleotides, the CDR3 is TGTACCAGCAGTTTAGCGTCGTCCCCAGGACAGGCCTACACTGAAGCTTTCTTT. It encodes CTSSLASSPGQAYTEAFF.

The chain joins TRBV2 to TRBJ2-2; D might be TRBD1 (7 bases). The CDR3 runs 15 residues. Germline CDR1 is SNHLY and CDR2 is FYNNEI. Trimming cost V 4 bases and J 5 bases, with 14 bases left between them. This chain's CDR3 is CASSVDPGGTGELFF. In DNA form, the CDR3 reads TGTGCCAGCAGTGTGGATCCAGGGGGGACCGGGGAGCTGTTTTTT. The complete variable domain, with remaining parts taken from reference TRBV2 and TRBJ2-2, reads EPEVTQTPSHQVTQMGQEVILRCVPISNHLYFYWYRQILGQKVEFLVSFYNNEISEKSEIFDDQFSVERPDGSNFTLKIRSTKLEDSAMYFCASSVDPGGTGELFFGEGSRLTVL.